The TCR beta chain described here comes from a study of graft-versus-host responses after intestinal transplantation. The CDR3 sequence is 14 residues long. Trimming left V 6 bases short and J 0 bases short, with 10 bases between. Germline CDR1 is MRHNA and CDR2 is SNTAGT. This clone was counted a few times. What it recognizes is unknown. In the same sample, other DNA sequences code for this CDR3. Assay: immunoSEQ multiplex PCR; the TCRdb copy retains only in-frame clones and omits some. Of about 98,000 clones in the sample, roughly 80% were seen once. The rearrangement uses TRBV6-4 and TRBJ2-3; TRBD2 is a possible D gene (6 bases). This TCR was recovered from a human donor who received an intestinal transplant. Sequenced here: unstimulated CD8+ T cells sorted from spleen or lymph node cells, sampled before intestinal transplant. The CDR3 region is CASSAGTSTDTQYF. The CDR3 DNA reads as TGTGCCAGCAGCGCCGGGACTAGCACAGATACGCAGTATTTT.